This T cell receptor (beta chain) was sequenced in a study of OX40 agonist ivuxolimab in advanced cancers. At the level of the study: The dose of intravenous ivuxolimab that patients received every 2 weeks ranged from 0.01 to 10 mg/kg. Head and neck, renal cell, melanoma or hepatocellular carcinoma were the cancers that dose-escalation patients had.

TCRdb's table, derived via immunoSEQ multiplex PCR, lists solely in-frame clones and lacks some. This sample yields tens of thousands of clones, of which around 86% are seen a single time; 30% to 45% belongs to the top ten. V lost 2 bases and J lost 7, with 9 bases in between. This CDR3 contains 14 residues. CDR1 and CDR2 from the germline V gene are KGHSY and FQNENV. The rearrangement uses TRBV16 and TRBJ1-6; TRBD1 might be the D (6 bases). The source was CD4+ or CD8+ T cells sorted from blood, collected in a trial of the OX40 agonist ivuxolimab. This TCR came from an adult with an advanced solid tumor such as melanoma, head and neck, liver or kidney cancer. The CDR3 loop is CASSQVRGNSPLHF. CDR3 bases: TGTGCCAGCAGCCAAGTCAGGGGCAATTCACCCCTCCACTTT.